Below, 31 T cell receptor beta chains from the same sample are listed, as sequenced in a study of T-cell memory formation after mild COVID-19. TCRdb reanalysed the 5' RACE reads using MiXCR and keeps one entry per CDR3 protein. The sample has approximately 200,000 distinct CDR3 sequences; approximately 16% are singletons. The specimen sequenced was PBMCs or a T cell subset sorted from them (not recorded which). Every receptor here comes from an adult woman who had mild COVID-19 (a few samples of this study predate the infection). Cell type and time point are not known.

This clonotype was observed a few times. The gene calls are TRBV24-1 and TRBJ2-1; 12 bases map to TRBD2. The ends lost 9 bases at V and 8 bases at J; junction bases unmatched: 7. There are 14 residues in the CDR3. The germline gives CDR1 KGHDR, CDR2 SFDVKD. The CDR3 here is CATAASGRVDEQFF. The CDR3 bases are TGTGCCACCGCGGCTAGCGGGAGGGTGGATGAGCAGTTCTTC.

The chain employs TRBV20-1 and TRBJ1-1; no clear D. This CDR3 spans 14 amino acids. Deletions cut 5 bases from V and 0 bases from J, with 13 bases between. Germline V gene sequence: CDR1 DFQATT, CDR2 SNEGSKA (reference sequence). The CDR3 protein is CSAQFGEMNTEAFF. The CDR3 DNA sequence: TGCAGTGCTCAATTTGGAGAAATGAACACTGAAGCTTTCTTT.

This clonotype came up many times. The chain has TRBV5-6 and TRBJ2-5; TRBD1 aligns across 7 bases. The germline CDR1 and CDR2 sequences are SGHDT and YYEEEE. The CDR3 runs to 14 residues. Germline trimming cut 0 bases from V and 5 bases from J; bases unmatched to any gene: 4. The DNA of the CDR3 is TGTGCCAGCAGCTTGGCCACCAGGGGGGAGACCCAGTACTTC. This translates into CASSLATRGETQYF.

The chain is built from TRBV7-3 and TRBJ2-1, with TRBD2 matching 11 bases. The germline CDR1 and CDR2 sequences are SGHTA and FQGTGA. J lost 9 bases, V lost 3 bases, and 10 bases had no gene match. The CDR3 sequence is 16 residues long. CDR3 loop: CASSFSLAGGGGEQFF. CDR3 nucleotides: TGTGCCAGCAGCTTCAGTCTAGCGGGGGGCGGAGGTGAGCAGTTCTTC. Drawing the rest from reference TRBV7-3 and TRBJ2-1, the complete variable domain is GAGVSQTPSNKVTEKGKYVELRCDPISGHTALYWYRQSLGQGPEFLIYFQGTGAADDSGLPNDRFFAVRPEGSVSTLKIQRTERGDSAVYLCASSFSLAGGGGEQFFGPGTRLTVL.

The genes are TRBV7-2 and TRBJ2-3; 8 bases map to TRBD2. V shed 2 bases and J 2 bases; nucleotides not matched to a gene: 3. The CDR3 totals 15 residues. CDR1 SGHTA and CDR2 FQGNSA come from the germline V gene. The CDR3 protein is CASSLHGRDTDTQYF. CDR3 DNA: TGTGCCAGCAGCTTACACGGGAGGGACACAGATACGCAGTATTTT. Complete variable domain (other parts from reference TRBV7-2 and TRBJ2-3): GAGVSQSPSNKVTEKGKDVELRCDPISGHTALYWYRQSLGQGLEFLIYFQGNSAPDKSGLPSDRFSAERTGGSVSTLTIQRTQQEDSAVYLCASSLHGRDTDTQYFGPGTRLTVL.

On this clonotype itself: A clone one base away is much larger, so this may be a read error. The gene calls are TRBV6-2 or TRBV6-3 and TRBJ2-1; tentative D call: TRBD2 (6 bases). The V end was cut by 6 bases, the J end by 0 bases, with 15 bases between. Germline V gene lookup returns CDR1 MNHEY and CDR2 SVGEGT. This CDR3 has 16 amino acids. In DNA, the CDR3 is TGTGCCAGCAGCGACCCGGGAGTCGTCTCCTACAATGAGCAGTTCTTC. Translating it yields CASSDPGVVSYNEQFF.

This clonotype was counted a few times. This rearrangement joins TRBV20-1 to TRBJ2-1; D not resolved. Deletions cut 6 bases from V and 6 bases from J, with 15 bases between. The CDR3 totals 13 residues. Germline V CDR1 and CDR2: DFQATT, SNEGSKA (reference sequence). CDR3 sequence (DNA): TGCAGTGCCATCTGGAACCTTGGCAATGAGCAGTTCTTC. Amino acids: CSAIWNLGNEQFF.

The chain has TRBV19 and TRBJ2-1, with 7 bases matching TRBD2. The V gene end was trimmed by 11 bases and the J gene end by 0 bases; junction bases not matched to a gene: 7. The CDR3 contains 14 residues. Germline V gene data show CDR1 as LNHDA and CDR2 as SQIVND (reference sequence). The CDR3, as DNA: TGTGCCTCGGGAGGAGCGAGCTCCTACAATGAGCAGTTCTTC. Translation gives CASGGASSYNEQFF.

This clonotype has only a few counts. This sequence joins TRBV20-1 and TRBJ2-1; tentatively, D is TRBD2 (6 bases). CDR3 length: 15 residues. In germline, CDR1 is DFQATT, CDR2 SNEGSKA (reference sequence). The V gene lost 6 bases and the J gene lost 4 bases, with 19 bases spanning the gap. In nucleotides, the CDR3 is TGCAGTGCCGCCCACCGGGACTCCCATTACAATGAGCAGTTCTTC. It is translated as CSAAHRDSHYNEQFF.

The V and J genes are TRBV25-1 and TRBJ1-3; weak D call: TRBD1 (5 bases). Germline CDR1 is MGHDK and CDR2 is SYGVNS. The CDR3 is 17 residues long. Between the trimmed V and J ends, which lost 4 bases and 0 bases, there was a span of 16 bases. The CDR3 bases are TGTGCCAGCAGTGTCATGGGACCGACCACCTCTGGAAACACCATATATTTT. Translated: CASSVMGPTTSGNTIYF.

This clonotype showed up just a few times. V is TRBV12-3 or TRBV12-4 and J is TRBJ2-3; D is perhaps TRBD1 (5 bases). V was shortened by 3 bases and J by 1 base, with 11 bases between the two germline ends. CDR3 length equals 15 residues. CDR3 nucleotides: TGTGCCAGCAGTTTGCAGGGTTTTGGCACAGATACGCAGTATTTT. Amino acid sequence: CASSLQGFGTDTQYF.

This clonotype was observed a few times. J is TRBJ2-1 and V is TRBV11-2, with 9 nucleotides matching TRBD1. This CDR3 spans 20 amino acids. Germline CDR1 and CDR2: SGHAT and FQNNGV. J lost 1 base, V lost 5 bases, and 18 bases had no gene match. As DNA, the CDR3 is TGTGCCAGCAGCCCGACTTGGGGACAGGGCGTGGGTAATTCCTACAATGAGCAGTTCTTC. Translating gives CASSPTWGQGVGNSYNEQFF.

The chain recombines TRBV30 with TRBJ2-5, with TRBD2 matching 7 bases. The CDR3 sequence is 16 residues long. Germline V CDR1 and CDR2: GTSNPN, SVGIG (reference sequence). V lost 2 bases to trimming and J lost 5 bases; unmatched junction nucleotides: 14. CDR3 DNA: TGTGCCTGGAGTTCACACCTTCGCGGGAGTACGGAGACCCAGTACTTC. Amino acid sequence: CAWSSHLRGSTETQYF.

In this sample, this clonotype turned up a few times. The rearrangement links TRBV29-1 to TRBJ1-1, with D hard to call. Trimming stripped 5 bases from V and 7 bases from J, with 11 bases between. Germline V lookup: CDR1 SQVTM, CDR2 ANQGSEA. The CDR3 loop spans 11 amino acids. CDR3 sequence (DNA): TGCAGCGTTACAAGGTCGGATGAAGCTTTCTTT. Protein: CSVTRSDEAFF.

The chain recombines TRBV7-2 with TRBJ1-2; D is ambiguous. Germline assignment: CDR1 SGHTA and CDR2 FQGNSA. V was pared by 7 bases and J by 4 bases, with 19 bases between. The CDR3 extends over 15 amino acids. The CDR3 DNA follows: TGTGCCAGCACCGTGCGGGCAGGTTCCCCCTATGGCTACACCTTC. Amino acids: CASTVRAGSPYGYTF.

This clonotype was counted between two and nine times. The chain uses TRBV12-3 or TRBV12-4 and TRBJ2-3, with D unclear. V shed 7 bases and J shed 3 bases, with 14 bases lying between them. The CDR3 loop spans 14 amino acids. The CDR3 is CASTFPRVTDTQYF. CDR3 coding DNA: TGTGCCAGCACTTTTCCCCGGGTGACAGATACGCAGTATTTT.

The genes are TRBV19 and TRBJ2-5; 9 bases match TRBD1. The length of the CDR3 is 13 residues. V lost 3 bases to trimming and J lost 7 bases; unmatched junction nucleotides: 3. Germline V gene data show CDR1 as LNHDA and CDR2 as SQIVND (reference sequence). The CDR3 DNA follows: TGTGCCAGTAGTATGGGACAGGGAGGGACCCAGTACTTC. It encodes CASSMGQGGTQYF.

The chain links TRBV6-5 to TRBJ1-2, with TRBD1 matching over 9 bases. The V gene end was trimmed by 0 bases and the J gene end by 5 bases; junction bases not matched to a gene: 10. Germline V gene sequence: CDR1 MNHEY, CDR2 SVGAGI. The CDR3 covers 17 residues. CDR3 DNA sequence: TGTGCCAGCAGTTACTCACCTTACAGGGGGCGTGTGTATGGCTACACCTTC. Its translation: CASSYSPYRGRVYGYTF.

The chain is built from TRBV12-3 or TRBV12-4 and TRBJ2-3, with TRBD2 matching 9 bases. V shed 5 bases and J 3 bases; nucleotides not matched to a gene: 9. The CDR3 is 16 residues long. The CDR3 reads CASSRIAGAGTDTQYF. CDR3 DNA: TGTGCCAGCAGTCGCATAGCGGGGGCGGGGACAGATACGCAGTATTTT.

This chain links TRBV3-1 with TRBJ2-1; D remains unclear. This CDR3 comprises 13 residues. CDR1 LGHDT and CDR2 YNNKEL come from the germline V gene (reference sequence). The germline V and J ends were trimmed by 4 bases and 14 bases, with 18 bases remaining between them. CDR3 sequence reads: CASSLKPSVVEFF. The CDR3 coding sequence is TGTGCCAGCAGCCTAAAGCCCAGCGTCGTGGAGTTCTTC.

V gene TRBV27 combines with J gene TRBJ1-2, with unresolved D. Deletions cut 1 base from V and 1 base from J, with 13 bases between. Germline V gene data show CDR1 as MNHEY and CDR2 as SMNVEV (reference sequence). There are 16 residues in the CDR3. CDR3 amino acids: CASSLLISGLNYGYTF. The CDR3 DNA is TGTGCCAGCAGTTTATTGATTTCGGGTCTTAACTATGGCTACACCTTC.

This clonotype was seen more than once but under ten times. The chain uses TRBV24-1 and TRBJ2-2; the D gene is possibly TRBD2 (7 bases). Looked up from germline, CDR1 is KGHDR and CDR2 is SFDVKD. Trimming removed 4 bases from V and 6 bases from J, with 11 bases in between. The length of the CDR3 is 14 residues. For the CDR3, the DNA is TGTGCCACCAGTGAAGGGGGGGGCGCCGGGGAGCTGTTTTTT. Translated: CATSEGGGAGELFF.

The gene calls are TRBV29-1 and TRBJ1-1, with D tentatively TRBD1 (6 bases). The CDR3 consists of 11 residues. From germline, CDR1 is SQVTM and CDR2 ANQGSEA. Trimming pared 7 bases from V and 4 bases from J, leaving 10 bases between. CDR3 nucleotide sequence: TGCAGCGCGGGGGCAGGCACTGAAGCTTTCTTT. Its translation: CSAGAGTEAFF.

The CDR3 coding sequence is TGCAGTGCTAGAGATCCTAGGGGGGACACTGAAGCTTTCTTT. As protein: CSARDPRGDTEAFF. This rearrangement joins TRBV20-1 to TRBJ1-1, with a tentative D call TRBD1 (6 bases). Germline V CDR1 and CDR2: DFQATT, SNEGSKA (reference sequence). The CDR3 loop spans 14 amino acids. V lost 0 bases, J lost 3 bases, and 11 bases lay in between.

This clonotype was counted a few times. This chain joins TRBV7-6 and TRBJ2-2, with unresolved D. This CDR3 is 16 amino acids long. Trimming took 2 bases from V and 4 from J, leaving 14 bases between them. Germline CDR1 SGHVS, CDR2 FNYEAQ. CDR3 protein: CASSLFPASSTGELFF. The CDR3 DNA follows: TGTGCCAGCAGCTTATTTCCAGCGAGTAGCACCGGGGAGCTGTTTTTT.

This rearrangement joins TRBV5-1 to TRBJ2-4, with 8 positions matching TRBD2. J gave up 6 bases and V 3 bases, and 14 bases lay outside the gene matches. This CDR3 region has 17 residues. Germline V CDR1 and CDR2: SGHRS, YFSETQ. DNA of the CDR3: TGCGCCAGCAGCTCCACCCCGGGGGGGCGGAAGGGAAACATTCAGTACTTC. Protein sequence: CASSSTPGGRKGNIQYF.

In its sample, this clonotype was seen a few times. The gene calls are TRBV4-3 and TRBJ2-7; 7 bases fit TRBD2. Germline V lookup: CDR1 LGHNA, CDR2 YSLEER. CDR3 size: 16 residues. The V gene end was trimmed by 2 bases and the J gene end by 3 bases; junction bases not matched to a gene: 10. CDR3 region: CASSQSSGTVFYEQYF. In DNA, the CDR3 is TGCGCCAGCAGCCAATCGAGCGGGACCGTTTTCTACGAGCAGTACTTC.

In this sample, this clonotype turned up a few times. The rearrangement links TRBV4-2 to TRBJ2-5, with 9 bases fitting TRBD2. Germline CDR1 is LGHNA and CDR2 is YNFKEQ. This CDR3 has 16 residues. V shed 5 bases, J shed 4 bases, and the junction held 11 bases outside the gene matches. The CDR3 DNA sequence: TGTGCCAGCAGCACCTTAAGCGGGGGGAAGGGAGAGACCCAGTACTTC. It specifies CASSTLSGGKGETQYF.

The gene calls are TRBV5-1 and TRBJ2-4; 10 nucleotides agree with TRBD1. The J segment lost 6 bases and the V segment lost 0 bases, leaving 6 bases of the junction unmatched. CDR1 SGHRS and CDR2 YFSETQ come from the germline V gene. This CDR3 region has 16 residues. DNA of the CDR3: TGCGCCAGCAGCTTGGAGCCCGGACAGGGGGGAAACATTCAGTACTTC. Translated: CASSLEPGQGGNIQYF.

The CDR3 spells CASSQEEAGGGETQYF. The CDR3 DNA follows: TGTGCCAGCAGCCAAGAAGAGGCGGGAGGCGGGGAGACCCAGTACTTC. The genes are TRBV3-1 and TRBJ2-5; 8 bases map to TRBD2. The trim removed 0 bases at V and 5 bases at J, leaving 8 bases unmatched. Germline CDR1 is LGHDT and CDR2 is YNNKEL (reference sequence). The CDR3 loop spans 16 amino acids.

This clonotype was seen a few times. The chain joins TRBV12-3 or TRBV12-4 to TRBJ2-7; 10 bases fit TRBD1. V lost 5 bases and J lost 4; bases outside the gene matches: 17. The CDR3 spans 18 residues. CDR3 coding DNA: TGTGCCAGCAGTCTTGGATTTTGGGACAGGGGCTGGTCGTACGAGCAGTACTTC. It is translated as CASSLGFWDRGWSYEQYF.